This TCR beta chain is drawn from a study of blood T cell repertoires in COVID-19. As for the study in general: Samples came from the United States, Italy and Spain, spanning acute and convalescent COVID-19. From T cells, B-cell-depleted T cells, or PBMCs came the material, which was cDNA or gDNA.

As handled by the study authors: Estimation of nucleated cell counts was performed using reference gene primer amplification. This table comes from immunoSEQ multiplex PCR, and its TCRdb copy is limited to in-frame clones, with some not included. The DNA gave D and trimming, while V, J and clone size come from that table. The sample contains about 43,000 clones, about 80% of which appear only once. The CDR3 runs 13 residues. V dropped 6 bases and J dropped 4 bases, with 12 bases sitting between them. Germline V CDR1 and CDR2: WSHSY, SAAADI. The chain combines TRBV10-2 with TRBJ1-1, with D maybe TRBD1 (5 bases). Sequences were obtained from peripheral blood. The source is an elderly woman with acute or convalescent COVID-19. The CDR3 DNA reads TGCGCCAGCAGCGGACACGGAGCCACTGAAGCTTTCTTT. It is translated as CASSGHGATEAFF.